Sequencing of this TCR beta chain was carried out in a study of blood T cell repertoires in COVID-19. Whole-study context: The samples span acute and convalescent COVID-19 from the United States, Italy and Spain.

Authors' analysis steps: Researchers report that nucleated cell counts were estimated from reference gene primer amplification. The protocol was immunoSEQ multiplex PCR, while the TCRdb copy is restricted to in-frame clones and leaves out a portion. Clone size and the V and J calls come from that table; the DNA yielded D and trimming. The sample lists approximately 350,000 clones; 75% to 90% were seen once. V was clipped by 7 bases and J by 10 bases; unmatched bases: 13. The CDR3 spans 15 residues. The germline gives CDR1 GTSNPN, CDR2 SVGIG (reference sequence). The chain employs TRBV30 and TRBJ1-6; TRBD1 matches 10 bases. This receptor was taken from a woman aged 55-75 years with COVID-19, enrolled during active disease. Sequenced input: peripheral blood. The CDR3 loop is CASRQGALSVSPLHF. The CDR3 DNA reads as TGTGCCTCCCGACAGGGGGCTTTAAGTGTATCACCCCTCCACTTT.